The clone carrying this T cell receptor (beta chain) was seen many times. Its antigen is unidentified. This entry is derived from a study of T cells in Graves' hyperthyroidism and ophthalmopathy. Study-wide context: Blood was drawn when the patient was first diagnosed and still untreated. Findings of the study overall: For ophthalmopathy, model prediction preceded onset by a median 6.5 months. Most thyroid clonotypes expanded above 0.001 were also detected in blood.

TCR beta CDR3 region amplification was performed from RNA transcripts. RT-PCR in the first round (using the HTBI primer set) targeted the TCR CDR3. MiXCR, run by TCRdb on the multiplex PCR reads, gives a single entry per CDR3 protein. This sample has 300,000 to 500,000 distinct CDR3 sequences, with about 14% found just once. Out of less than 12 ml of fresh peripheral blood came the PBMCs. CDR1 and CDR2 (germline): SGHRS, YFSETQ. This CDR3 is 15 amino acids long. V lost 0 bases to trimming and J lost 2 bases, with 10 bases between them. The TCR was taken from a man aged 45 to 65 with Graves' ophthalmopathy. The specimen was blood. The J gene is TRBJ2-3, the V gene TRBV5-1; D is perhaps TRBD1 (5 bases). In DNA, the CDR3 is TGCGCCAGCAGCTTGGAAGGGGAATCCACAGATACGCAGTATTTT. Its translation: CASSLEGESTDTQYF.